One sample yielded the 24 T cell receptor beta chains listed below, sequenced in a study of Ad26.COV2.S vaccination and SARS-CoV-2 variants. Sample treatment: some 19 received Ad26.COV2.S at low or high dose, single or two shots; about five received placebo; per-sample allocation not given. Following the first vaccine or placebo injection, samples were taken on day 63. The assay was immunoSEQ multiplex PCR, and TCRdb's table has in-frame clones only and misses some. Seen here are some 290,000 clones, 85% observed once, and the top ten hold 2% to 2.5%. Sequenced here: peripheral blood, sampled in a trial of Ad26.COV2.S vaccine versus placebo. All receptors come from a person between 18 and 60 years old who received the Ad26.COV2.S COVID-19 vaccine or a placebo.

The chain employs TRBV5-1 and TRBJ2-7, with TRBD1 matching 9 bases. The CDR3 totals 17 residues. The germline gives CDR1 SGHRS, CDR2 YFSETQ. V dropped 1 base and J dropped 2; count of bases not matched to a gene: 10. The CDR3 reads CASSLLPGQGTTYEQYF. The DNA of the CDR3 is TGCGCCAGCAGCTTGCTCCCGGGACAGGGAACTACCTACGAGCAGTACTTC.

V is TRBV6-2 or TRBV6-3 and J is TRBJ1-1; D is undetermined. Germline loops: CDR1 MNHEY, CDR2 SVGEGT. The CDR3 sequence is 11 residues long. V lost 5 bases, J lost 1 base, and 2 bases lay in between. Here the CDR3 reads CASSGNTEAFF. The CDR3 DNA follows: TGTGCCAGCAGTGGGAACACTGAAGCTTTCTTT.

This sequence joins TRBV5-1 and TRBJ2-5; possibly TRBD2 for D (5 bases). The CDR3 spans 16 residues. Trimming removed 7 bases from V and 5 bases from J, with 24 bases in between. Germline lookup yields CDR1 SGHRS and CDR2 YFSETQ. CDR3 region: CASSHSSRRAQETQYF. CDR3 nucleotides: TGCGCCAGCTCACACTCGTCCCGGCGGGCCCAGGAGACCCAGTACTTC.

V usage is TRBV4-1 and J usage is TRBJ2-7, with D maybe TRBD1 (7 bases). This CDR3 has 15 amino acids. Germline V gene lookup returns CDR1 MGHRA and CDR2 YSYEKL. Deletions cut 5 bases from V and 5 bases from J, with 19 bases between. Written as DNA, the CDR3 is TGCGCCAGCAGCTACCGACAGGGCGGGGTAAACGAGCAGTACTTC. It translates to CASSYRQGGVNEQYF.

The CDR3 here is CSVRLVIGQGRTEAFF. As DNA, the CDR3 is TGCAGCGTTCGTTTAGTCATAGGACAGGGAAGAACTGAAGCTTTCTTT. The genes are TRBV29-1 and TRBJ1-1; the match to TRBD1 covers 8 bases. The V gene's germline CDR1 is SQVTM and CDR2 ANQGSEA. The CDR3 runs to 16 residues. V lost 5 bases to trimming and J lost 5 bases; unmatched junction nucleotides: 16.

The chain has TRBV2 and TRBJ1-5; 8 nucleotides agree with TRBD1. V trimming: 5 bases; J trimming: 2 bases; junction bases outside the gene matches: 2. This CDR3 has 14 residues. The V gene's germline CDR1 is SNHLY and CDR2 FYNNEI. This CDR3 is CASSSDRGNQPQHF. In nucleotides, the CDR3 is TGTGCCAGCAGTTCGGACAGGGGCAATCAGCCCCAGCATTTT.

This clone was counted once. The chain uses TRBV13 and TRBJ2-3; TRBD2 might be the D (6 bases). CDR1 and CDR2 from the germline V gene are PRHDT and FYEKMQ (reference sequence). The CDR3 contains 13 residues. V shed 4 bases and J shed 5 bases, with 10 bases lying between them. The CDR3 nucleotides are TGTGCCAGCAGCTCGGGACTGTTAGATACGCAGTATTTT. Its translation is CASSSGLLDTQYF.

The gene calls are TRBV19 and TRBJ2-4, with D possibly matching TRBD2 (7 bases). This CDR3 spans 15 amino acids. The germline V gene has CDR1 LNHDA and CDR2 SQIVND (reference sequence). V was cut by 8 bases and J by 6 bases, with 20 bases left in between. The CDR3 nucleotides are TGTGCCAGTGGAACCATGGGGGGGGCGCGAAACATTCAGTACTTC. Its protein product is CASGTMGGARNIQYF.

The chain uses TRBV6-6 and TRBJ1-3; 9 nucleotides agree with TRBD1. This CDR3 region has 16 residues. V trimming: 2 bases; J trimming: 2 bases; junction bases outside the gene matches: 4. Germline assignment: CDR1 MNHNY and CDR2 SVGAGI (reference sequence). This chain's CDR3 is CASSYGRQGAGNTIYF. The CDR3 DNA sequence: TGTGCCAGCAGTTACGGGCGACAGGGGGCTGGAAACACCATATATTTT.

This chain uses TRBV4-1 with TRBJ1-6; 8 bases line up with TRBD1. This CDR3 region has 14 residues. Germline V lookup: CDR1 MGHRA, CDR2 YSYEKL. The junction had 6 bases not matched to a gene; V was cut back by 6 bases and J by 8 bases. DNA of the CDR3: TGCGCCAGCAGACCTGGACAGGGACATTCACCCCTCCACTTT. Protein product: CASRPGQGHSPLHF.

The rearrangement links TRBV10-3 to TRBJ2-7; 11 bases match TRBD1. Germline V lookup: CDR1 ENHRY, CDR2 SYGVKD. This CDR3 has 15 residues. V dropped 3 bases and J dropped 2; count of bases not matched to a gene: 3. The CDR3 is CAISEGTGGPYEQYF. CDR3 DNA sequence: TGTGCCATCAGTGAAGGGACAGGGGGTCCCTACGAGCAGTACTTC.

This clone was recorded only once. Other DNA sequences in this sample translate to the same CDR3. The chain carries TRBV19 and TRBJ2-7; 7 nucleotides align to TRBD1. The trim removed 6 bases at V and 1 base at J, leaving 3 bases unmatched. CDR3 size: 13 residues. Germline-derived CDR1 and CDR2 are LNHDA and SQIVND (reference sequence). CDR3 coding DNA: TGTGCCAGTAGCCCGGGACAGTCCTACGAGCAGTACTTC. It translates to CASSPGQSYEQYF.

Here the CDR3 reads CASSRVGGKAPLHF. DNA of the CDR3: TGTGCCAGCAGCAGGGTCGGGGGCAAGGCACCCCTCCACTTT. This chain uses TRBV5-6 with TRBJ1-6; possibly TRBD1 for D (6 bases). CDR1 SGHDT and CDR2 YYEEEE come from the germline V gene. Trimming pared 4 bases from V and 11 bases from J, leaving 16 bases between. The CDR3 spans 14 residues.

The chain is built from TRBV6-6 and TRBJ2-3; no clear D. CDR3 length equals 14 residues. The V end was cut by 2 bases, the J end by 4 bases, with 10 bases between. Germline V gene data show CDR1 as MNHNY and CDR2 as SVGAGI (reference sequence). The CDR3 loop is CASSYVVPPDTQYF. The CDR3 nucleotides are TGTGCCAGCAGTTACGTTGTACCTCCAGATACGCAGTATTTT.

The chain employs TRBV30 and TRBJ1-3, with D perhaps TRBD1 (5 bases). V lost 0 bases and J lost 0, with 18 bases in between. Germline V gives CDR1 GTSNPN, CDR2 SVGIG (reference sequence). There are 18 residues in the CDR3. CDR3 sequence (DNA): TGTGCCTGGAGTGTACTAGGGGCCTCTACCCGCTCTGGAAACACCATATATTTT. It yields the protein CAWSVLGASTRSGNTIYF.

The chain has TRBV28 and TRBJ1-6, with D hard to call. The CDR3 sequence is 13 residues long. The ends were cut back, 5 bases at V and 14 bases at J, with 16 bases in the middle. The V gene's germline CDR1 is MDHEN and CDR2 SYDVKM. This chain's CDR3 is CASSIGGFGTLHF. CDR3 bases: TGTGCCAGCAGTATCGGCGGTTTCGGGACCCTCCACTTT.

The chain joins TRBV28 to TRBJ1-2; D not certain. The CDR3 runs to 11 residues. From germline, CDR1 is MDHEN and CDR2 SYDVKM. The V end was cut by 8 bases, the J end by 3 bases, with 7 bases between. The CDR3 loop reads CASHGDYGYTF. In DNA, the CDR3 is TGTGCCAGCCACGGTGACTATGGCTACACCTTC.

This chain joins TRBV9 and TRBJ2-7, with TRBD2 matching 9 bases. Germline V gene lookup returns CDR1 SGDLS and CDR2 YYNGEE. This CDR3 contains 15 residues. Losses at the gene ends were 0 bases for V and 3 bases for J; bases not matched to a gene: 4. The CDR3 loop reads CASSVGLAGYYEQYF. CDR3 bases: TGTGCCAGCAGCGTAGGTCTAGCGGGGTACTACGAGCAGTACTTC. Filled out from reference TRBV9 and TRBJ2-7, the complete variable domain reads DSGVTQTPKHLITATGQRVTLRCSPRSGDLSVYWYQQSLDQGLQFLIQYYNGEERAKGNILERFSAQQFPDLHSELNLSSLELGDSALYFCASSVGLAGYYEQYFGPGTRLTVT.

The chain has TRBV20-1 and TRBJ2-7, with no clear D. The ends were cut back, 3 bases at V and 3 bases at J, with 12 bases in the middle. Germline V gene sequence: CDR1 DFQATT, CDR2 SNEGSKA (reference sequence). This CDR3 has 13 residues. The CDR3 loop reads CSASSARYYEQYF. For the CDR3, the DNA is TGCAGTGCTAGTTCGGCTCGATACTACGAGCAGTACTTC.

The V gene is TRBV4-1, the J gene TRBJ2-1; the D is unclear. This CDR3 contains 15 residues. Germline V gene lookup returns CDR1 MGHRA and CDR2 YSYEKL. Trimming stripped 2 bases from V and 0 bases from J, with 8 bases between. DNA for the CDR3: TGCGCCAGCAGCCAACAACGAAGCTCCTACAATGAGCAGTTCTTC. Translated, it gives CASSQQRSSYNEQFF.

V usage is TRBV12-3 or TRBV12-4 and J usage is TRBJ1-4; possibly TRBD1 for D (5 bases). The CDR3 covers 11 residues. V lost 9 bases, J lost 5 bases, and 7 bases lay in between. The chain's CDR3 is CASRGNEKLFF. Written as DNA, the CDR3 is TGTGCCAGTAGGGGAAATGAAAAACTGTTTTTT.

The chain uses TRBV9 and TRBJ2-3, with 8 bases aligning to TRBD2. The germline gives CDR1 SGDLS, CDR2 YYNGEE. CDR3 size: 15 residues. The V and J ends lost 3 bases and 3 bases, in that order; junction bases with no gene match: 6. CDR3 in DNA: TGTGCCAGCAGCGAGCGGGGGCTGGTGACAGATACGCAGTATTTT. It yields the protein CASSERGLVTDTQYF.

The chain recombines TRBV10-3 with TRBJ1-4; the D gene is possibly TRBD1 (6 bases). Trimming took off 2 bases at V and 7 bases at J, with 11 bases between the two ends. Germline V gene lookup returns CDR1 ENHRY and CDR2 SYGVKD. The CDR3 runs to 14 residues. The CDR3 sequence is CAISEEQGSEKLFF. DNA of the CDR3: TGTGCCATCAGTGAGGAACAGGGCTCTGAAAAACTGTTTTTT.

This chain uses TRBV6-6 with TRBJ1-2, with a weak D call TRBD1 (5 bases). The CDR3 contains 14 residues. V lost 5 bases, J lost 8 bases, and 18 bases lay in between. Per germline, CDR1 MNHNY and CDR2 SVGAGI (reference sequence). The CDR3 nucleotides read TGTGCCAGCAGTGGGGGACGTCTACGTAAGGGCTACACCTTC. Protein sequence: CASSGGRLRKGYTF.